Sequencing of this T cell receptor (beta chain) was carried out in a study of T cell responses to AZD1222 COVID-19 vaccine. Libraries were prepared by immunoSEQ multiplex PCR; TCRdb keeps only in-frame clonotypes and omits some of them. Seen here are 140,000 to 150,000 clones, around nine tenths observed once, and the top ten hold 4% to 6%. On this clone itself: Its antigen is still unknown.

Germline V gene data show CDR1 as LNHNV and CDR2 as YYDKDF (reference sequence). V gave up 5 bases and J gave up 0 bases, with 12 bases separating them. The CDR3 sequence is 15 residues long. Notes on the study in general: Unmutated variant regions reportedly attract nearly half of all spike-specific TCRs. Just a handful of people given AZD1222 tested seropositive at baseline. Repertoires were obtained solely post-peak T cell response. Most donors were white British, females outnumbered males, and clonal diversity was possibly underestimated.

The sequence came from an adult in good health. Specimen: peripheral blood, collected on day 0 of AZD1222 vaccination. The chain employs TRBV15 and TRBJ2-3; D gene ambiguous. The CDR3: CATSPNQPSTDTQYF. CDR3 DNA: TGTGCCACCAGCCCCAACCAGCCTAGCACAGATACGCAGTATTTT.